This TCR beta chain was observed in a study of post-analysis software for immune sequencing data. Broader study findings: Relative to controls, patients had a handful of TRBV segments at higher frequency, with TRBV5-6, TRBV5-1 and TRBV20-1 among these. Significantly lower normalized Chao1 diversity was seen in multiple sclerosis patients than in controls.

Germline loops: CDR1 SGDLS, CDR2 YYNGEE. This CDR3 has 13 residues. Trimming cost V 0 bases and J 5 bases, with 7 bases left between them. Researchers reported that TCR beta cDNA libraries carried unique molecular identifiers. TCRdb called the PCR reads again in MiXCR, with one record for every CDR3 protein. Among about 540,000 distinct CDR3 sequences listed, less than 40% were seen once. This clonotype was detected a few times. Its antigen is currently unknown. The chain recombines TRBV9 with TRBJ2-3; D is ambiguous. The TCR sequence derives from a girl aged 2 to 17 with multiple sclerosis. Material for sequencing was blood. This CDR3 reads CASSVGVEDTQYF. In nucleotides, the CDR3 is TGTGCCAGCAGCGTAGGGGTAGAAGATACGCAGTATTTT.